Listed here are 11 T cell receptor beta chains from one sample, sequenced in a study of T cell repertoires in cytomegalovirus infection. TCRdb fed the reads into MiXCR, producing one record per CDR3 protein. The sample yields roughly 720,000 distinct CDR3 sequences, 35% seen once. Material: PBMCs. The source of these receptors is a human donor in good health (CMV status not recorded). Some clones in this sample may be carry-over from other donors' samples.

With respect to this clonotype: Relative to the germline gene, one junction end is altered; a read error may explain this. V and J are TRBV12-3 or TRBV12-4 and TRBJ1-2; no reliable D call. The CDR3 runs to 13 residues. The CDR3 loop reads CASSFGERKGYNF. CDR3 DNA: TGTGCCAGCAGTTTTGGGGAAAGAAAGGGCTACAACTTC.

As regards this clonotype: Mismatch with germline at one junction end may stem from a read error. This chain joins TRBV7-6 and TRBJ1-1; D may be TRBD1 (5 bases). The CDR3 contains 14 residues. The germline V gene encodes CDR1 SGHVS and CDR2 FNYEAQ. DNA of the CDR3: TGTGCCAGCACCTTAATTTTTGGGGACGCTGAAGCTTTCTTT. Translation: CASTLIFGDAEAFF.

Here the CDR3 reads CASRARSTRINTEAFF. In nucleotides, the CDR3 is TGTGCCAGCAGAGCCAGGTCCACGCGTATCAACACTGAAGCTTTCTTT. The rearrangement joins TRBV7-2 to TRBJ1-1; D is ambiguous. The CDR3 is 16 amino acids. Germline CDR1 is SGHTA and CDR2 is FQGNSA. Trimming shortened V by 6 bases and J by 2 bases, and 19 bases separated the two germline ends.

This sequence joins TRBV7-2 and TRBJ2-1; TRBD2 aligns across 8 bases. Germline V gives CDR1 SGHTA, CDR2 FQGNSA. J gave up 4 bases and V 5 bases, and 10 bases lay outside the gene matches. The CDR3 covers 16 residues. CDR3 amino acids: CASSPTGTRGYNEQFF. The CDR3 nucleotides read TGTGCCAGCAGCCCAACCGGGACTAGGGGGTACAATGAGCAGTTCTTC. Based on the CDR3 plus reference TRBV7-2 and TRBJ2-1, the full variable domain is GAGVSQSPSNKVTEKGKDVELRCDPISGHTALYWYRQSLGQGLEFLIYFQGNSAPDKSGLPSDRFSAERTGGSVSTLTIQRTQQEDSAVYLCASSPTGTRGYNEQFFGPGTRLTVL.

This chain connects TRBV4-1 to TRBJ2-2; perhaps TRBD1 as D (6 bases). V dropped 2 bases and J dropped 3 bases, with 22 bases sitting between them. CDR1 and CDR2 from the germline V gene are MGHRA and YSYEKL. The CDR3 is made up of 19 amino acids. CDR3 sequence reads: CASSQLFPVVAGDTGELFF. DNA of the CDR3: TGCGCCAGCAGCCAATTATTCCCCGTTGTGGCAGGGGACACCGGGGAGCTGTTTTTT.

This chain connects TRBV7-9 to TRBJ2-7, with TRBD1 identical over 10 bases. This CDR3 has 16 residues. J was trimmed by 1 base and V by 4 bases; bases with no gene match: 7. CDR1 and CDR2 (germline): SEHNR, FQNEAQ (reference sequence). CDR3 residues: CASSSLRDRGSYEQYF. CDR3 DNA sequence: TGTGCCAGCAGCTCTCTCAGGGACAGGGGTTCCTACGAGCAGTACTTC.

This clonotype was counted between two and nine times. This chain connects TRBV7-2 to TRBJ2-4, with TRBD1 matching over 8 bases. The J segment lost 0 bases and the V segment lost 4 bases, leaving 14 bases of the junction unmatched. Germline V gene lookup returns CDR1 SGHTA and CDR2 FQGNSA. This CDR3 is 19 amino acids long. The chain's CDR3 is CASSSTTGEMAIAKNIQYF. The CDR3 bases are TGTGCCAGCAGCTCGACGACAGGGGAAATGGCTATAGCCAAAAACATTCAGTACTTC.

CDR3: CASSIPGQGGSYGYTF. For the CDR3, the DNA is TGTGCCAGTAGCATCCCGGGACAGGGTGGATCCTATGGCTACACCTTC. The chain links TRBV19 to TRBJ1-2; 9 bases fit TRBD1. The V and J ends lost 6 bases and 4 bases, in that order; junction bases with no gene match: 12. Germline V gives CDR1 LNHDA, CDR2 SQIVND (reference sequence). This CDR3 contains 16 residues.

This sequence joins TRBV28 and TRBJ1-2, with unresolved D. The V gene lost 7 bases and the J gene lost 4 bases, with 13 bases spanning the gap. Germline CDR1 reads MDHEN; CDR2 reads SYDVKM. CDR3 size: 13 residues. The CDR3 region has the DNA TGTGCCAGCATTCAGGACCGGGCCTATGGCTACACCTTC. Residues: CASIQDRAYGYTF.

This clonotype turned up a few times. The gene calls are TRBV20-1 and TRBJ2-7, with D possibly matching TRBD1 (5 bases). The germline V gene encodes CDR1 DFQATT and CDR2 SNEGSKA (reference sequence). The CDR3 contains 11 residues. With 3 bases removed from V and 4 bases from J, the gap between germline ends came to 7 bases. CDR3 protein: CSARQGYEQYF. The CDR3 DNA sequence: TGCAGTGCTAGGCAGGGTTACGAGCAGTACTTC.

There are many counts of this clonotype. In DNA, the CDR3 is TGTGCCAGCAGTCAACCGGGCTTTGCGGCGGGCACTGAAGCTTTCTTT. It specifies CASSQPGFAAGTEAFF. The V gene is TRBV28, the J gene TRBJ1-1, with no clear D. The CDR3 covers 16 residues. Germline loops: CDR1 MDHEN, CDR2 SYDVKM. Trimming removed 5 bases from V and 4 bases from J, with 20 bases in between.